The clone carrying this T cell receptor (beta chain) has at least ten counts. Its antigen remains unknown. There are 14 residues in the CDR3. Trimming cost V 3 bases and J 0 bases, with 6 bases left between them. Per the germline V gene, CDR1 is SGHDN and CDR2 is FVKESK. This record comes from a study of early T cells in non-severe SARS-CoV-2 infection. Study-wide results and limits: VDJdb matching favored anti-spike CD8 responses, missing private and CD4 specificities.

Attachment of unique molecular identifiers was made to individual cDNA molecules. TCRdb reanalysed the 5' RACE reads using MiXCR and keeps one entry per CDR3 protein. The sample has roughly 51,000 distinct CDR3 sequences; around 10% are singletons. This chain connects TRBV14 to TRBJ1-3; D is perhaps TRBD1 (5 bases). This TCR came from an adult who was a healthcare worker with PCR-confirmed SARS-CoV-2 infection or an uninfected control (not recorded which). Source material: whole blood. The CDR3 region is CASSQTVSGNTIYF. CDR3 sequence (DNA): TGTGCCAGCAGCCAGACAGTCTCTGGAAACACCATATATTTT.